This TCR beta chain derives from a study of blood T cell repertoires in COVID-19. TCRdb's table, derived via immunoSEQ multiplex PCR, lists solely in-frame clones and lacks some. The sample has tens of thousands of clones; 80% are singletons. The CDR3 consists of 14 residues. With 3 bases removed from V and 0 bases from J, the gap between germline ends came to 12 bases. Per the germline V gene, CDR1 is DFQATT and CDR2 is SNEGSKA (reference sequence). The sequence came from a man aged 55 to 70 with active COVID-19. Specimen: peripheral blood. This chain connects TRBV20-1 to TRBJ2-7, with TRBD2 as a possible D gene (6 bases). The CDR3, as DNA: TGCAGTGCTAGTACCGTCGGGAGCTCCTACGAGCAGTACTTC. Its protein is CSASTVGSSYEQYF.